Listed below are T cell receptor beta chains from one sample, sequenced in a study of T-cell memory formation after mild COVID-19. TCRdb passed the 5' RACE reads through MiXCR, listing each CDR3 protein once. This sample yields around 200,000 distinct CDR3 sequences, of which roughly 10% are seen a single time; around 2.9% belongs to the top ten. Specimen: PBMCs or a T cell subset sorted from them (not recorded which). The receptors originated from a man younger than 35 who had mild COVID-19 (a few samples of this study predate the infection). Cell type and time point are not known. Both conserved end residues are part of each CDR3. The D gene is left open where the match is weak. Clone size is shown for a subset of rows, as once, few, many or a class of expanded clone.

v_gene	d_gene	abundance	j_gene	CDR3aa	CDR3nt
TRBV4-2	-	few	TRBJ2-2	CASSQVPGGRNTGELFF	TGTGCCAGCAGCCAAGTCCCCGGGGGTCGGAACACCGGGGAGCTGTTTTTT
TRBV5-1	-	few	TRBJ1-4	CASRGGQLNEKLFF	TGCGCCAGCCGGGGGGGGCAGCTTAATGAAAAACTGTTTTTT
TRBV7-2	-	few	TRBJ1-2	CASNPTKLTYGYTF	TGTGCCAGCAACCCAACCAAACTCACCTATGGCTACACCTTC
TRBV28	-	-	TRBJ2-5	CASRRGWETQYF	TGTGCCAGCAGGAGAGGGTGGGAGACCCAGTACTTC
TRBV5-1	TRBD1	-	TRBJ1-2	CDSSSGTAYGYTF	TGCGACAGCAGCTCTGGGACAGCCTATGGCTACACCTTC
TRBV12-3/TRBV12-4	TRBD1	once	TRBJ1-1	CASRRTGGGTEAFF	TGTGCCAGCAGACGGACAGGGGGCGGGACTGAAGCTTTCTTT
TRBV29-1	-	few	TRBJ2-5	CSAGGLQETQYF	TGCAGCGCTGGAGGACTCCAAGAGACCCAGTACTTC
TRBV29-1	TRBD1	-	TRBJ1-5	CSAGQGFNQPQHF	TGCAGCGCGGGACAGGGGTTCAATCAGCCCCAGCATTTT
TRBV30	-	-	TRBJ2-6	CAWSRVGANVLTF	TGTGCCTGGAGCCGGGTTGGGGCCAACGTCCTGACTTTC
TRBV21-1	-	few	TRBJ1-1	CASSKQPRDHISGTEAFF	TGTGCCAGCAGCAAACAGCCGCGGGACCACATCTCGGGCACTGAAGCTTTCTTT
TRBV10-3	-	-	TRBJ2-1	CAISAQDEQFF	TGTGCCATCAGTGCCCAGGACGAGCAGTTCTTC
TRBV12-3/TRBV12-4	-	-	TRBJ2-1	CASSQGGGGAQNEQFF	TGTGCCAGCAGTCAAGGGGGCGGGGGCGCACAAAATGAGCAGTTCTTC
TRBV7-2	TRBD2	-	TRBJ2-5	CASSFSGGAETQYF	TGTGCCAGCAGTTTTAGCGGGGGGGCGGAGACCCAGTACTTC
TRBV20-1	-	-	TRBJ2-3	CSAAQTGTDTQYF	TGCAGTGCTGCCCAAACGGGCACAGATACGCAGTATTTT
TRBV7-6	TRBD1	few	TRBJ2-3	CASSLDGTGFTDTQYF	TGTGCCAGCAGCTTAGATGGGACAGGGTTCACAGATACGCAGTATTTT
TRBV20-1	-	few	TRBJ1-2	CSALLATYGYTF	TGCAGTGCGCTACTCGCTACCTATGGCTACACCTTC
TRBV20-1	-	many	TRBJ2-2	CSARDPRGFNTGELFF	TGCAGTGCTAGAGATCCTCGGGGCTTCAACACCGGGGAGCTGTTTTTT
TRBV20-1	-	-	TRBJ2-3	CSAARRLRGSDTQYF	TGCAGTGCAGCCCGCCGGTTGAGAGGGTCAGATACGCAGTATTTT
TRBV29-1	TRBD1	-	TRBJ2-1	CSVEEGTGGAYNEQFF	TGCAGCGTTGAAGAGGGGACAGGGGGCGCTTACAATGAGCAGTTCTTC
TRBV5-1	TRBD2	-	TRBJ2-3	CASSHLAGEGTDTQYF	TGCGCCAGCAGCCACTTAGCGGGGGAGGGCACAGATACGCAGTATTTT
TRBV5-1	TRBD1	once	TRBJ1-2	CASSLARQGGGYTF	TGCGCCAGCAGCTTGGCCCGACAGGGTGGCGGCTACACCTTC
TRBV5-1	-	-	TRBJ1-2	CASSLAAVDYGYTF	TGCGCCAGCAGCTTGGCTGCGGTGGACTATGGCTACACCTTC
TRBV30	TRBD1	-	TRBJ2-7	CACNRGLAYEQYF	TGTGCATGCAACAGGGGGCTAGCCTACGAGCAGTACTTC
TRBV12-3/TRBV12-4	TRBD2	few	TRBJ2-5	CASTPQLAGLGETQYF	TGTGCCAGCACTCCCCAACTAGCGGGCCTTGGGGAGACCCAGTACTTC
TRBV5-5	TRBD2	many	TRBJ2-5	CASSLNSGGAETQYF	TGTGCCAGCAGCTTGAATAGCGGGGGGGCCGAGACCCAGTACTTC
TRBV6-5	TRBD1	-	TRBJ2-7	CASSYRRGLGEQYF	TGTGCCAGCAGTTACCGCAGGGGGCTGGGGGAGCAGTACTTC
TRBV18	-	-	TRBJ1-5	CASSPGGLGQPQHF	TGTGCCAGCTCACCAGGGGGTTTAGGACAGCCCCAGCATTTT
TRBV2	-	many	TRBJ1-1	CASSERAAPGGAFF	TGTGCCAGCAGTGAGAGGGCAGCTCCCGGAGGAGCTTTCTTT
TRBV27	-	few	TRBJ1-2	CASSPWGQEGYGYTF	TGTGCCAGCAGCCCCTGGGGCCAGGAAGGCTATGGCTACACCTTC
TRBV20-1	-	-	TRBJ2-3	CSARDRVGGTDTQYF	TGCAGTGCTAGAGATAGGGTCGGAGGCACAGATACGCAGTATTTT
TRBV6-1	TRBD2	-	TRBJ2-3	CASWTSGRATDTQYF	TGTGCCAGCTGGACTAGCGGCCGGGCCACAGATACGCAGTATTTT
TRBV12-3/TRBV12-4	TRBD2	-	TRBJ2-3	CASRPLADSTDTQYF	TGTGCCAGCAGACCCCTAGCGGACAGCACAGATACGCAGTATTTT
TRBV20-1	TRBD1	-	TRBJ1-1	CSAAPRQGLMNTEAFF	TGCAGTGCAGCCCCAAGACAGGGACTGATGAACACTGAAGCTTTCTTT
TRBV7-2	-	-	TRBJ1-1	CASSLLSSTEAFF	TGTGCCAGCAGCTTACTGTCCTCCACTGAAGCTTTCTTT
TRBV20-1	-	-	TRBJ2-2	CSARTDTGELFF	TGCAGTGCTCGGACAGACACCGGGGAGCTGTTTTTT
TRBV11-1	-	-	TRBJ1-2	CASGPSLNYGYTF	TGTGCGAGCGGACCGTCCCTTAACTATGGCTACACCTTC
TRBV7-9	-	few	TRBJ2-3	CASSLEVGGPQYF	TGTGCCAGCAGCTTAGAGGTCGGTGGGCCGCAGTATTTT
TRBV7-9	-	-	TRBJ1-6	CASTDQSPAPLHF	TGTGCCAGCACAGACCAATCCCCGGCACCCCTCCACTTT
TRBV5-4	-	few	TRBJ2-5	CASSLAGGVRETQYF	TGTGCCAGCAGCTTGGCGGGCGGGGTGCGAGAGACCCAGTACTTC
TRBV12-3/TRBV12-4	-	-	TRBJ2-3	CASSGGFKGTQYF	TGTGCCAGCAGTGGGGGGTTCAAAGGTACGCAGTATTTT
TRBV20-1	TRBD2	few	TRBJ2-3	CSARVGGTTTDTQYF	TGCAGTGCTAGAGTCGGGGGGACGACCACAGATACGCAGTATTTT
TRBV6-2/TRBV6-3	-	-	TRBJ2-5	CASSYSRTPGQTQYF	TGTGCCAGCAGTTACAGCCGGACCCCTGGGCAGACCCAGTACTTC
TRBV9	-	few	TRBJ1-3	CASSDSSGTAFGNTIYF	TGTGCCAGCAGCGATTCGTCCGGGACCGCTTTCGGAAACACCATATATTTT
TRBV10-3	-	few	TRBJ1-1	CAIGQGNTEAFF	TGTGCCATTGGGCAGGGGAACACTGAAGCTTTCTTT
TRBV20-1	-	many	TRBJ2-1	CSAAGEGDEQFF	TGCAGTGCTGCCGGAGAGGGTGATGAGCAGTTCTTC
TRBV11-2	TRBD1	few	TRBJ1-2	CASSWSTGGNGYTF	TGTGCCAGCAGCTGGAGCACAGGGGGTAATGGCTACACCTTC
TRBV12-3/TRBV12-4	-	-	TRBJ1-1	CASSPRVMSTEAFF	TGTGCCAGCAGCCCCAGGGTAATGAGCACTGAAGCTTTCTTT
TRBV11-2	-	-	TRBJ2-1	CASSRLVNPDEQFF	TGTGCCAGCAGCCGCCTGGTCAACCCCGATGAGCAGTTCTTC
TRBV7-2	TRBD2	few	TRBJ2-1	CASSPSSGGAGYEQFF	TGTGCCAGCAGCCCATCTAGCGGGGGGGCCGGCTATGAGCAGTTCTTC
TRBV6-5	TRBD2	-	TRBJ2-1	CASSSGGLNEQFF	TGTGCCAGCAGTTCGGGGGGGCTCAATGAGCAGTTCTTC
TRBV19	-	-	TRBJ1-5	CASSRRPGESQHF	TGTGCCAGTAGTCGCAGGCCGGGGGAGTCCCAGCATTTT
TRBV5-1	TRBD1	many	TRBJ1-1	CASALFPGQGARAFF	TGCGCCAGCGCACTCTTCCCGGGACAGGGGGCGAGAGCTTTCTTT
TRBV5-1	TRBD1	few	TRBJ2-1	CASSLVSTGGNNEQFF	TGCGCCAGCAGCTTGGTTTCGACAGGGGGGAACAATGAGCAGTTCTTC
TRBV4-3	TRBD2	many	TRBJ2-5	CASSQDPMAGGETQYF	TGCGCCAGCAGCCAAGATCCAATGGCGGGGGGAGAGACCCAGTACTTC
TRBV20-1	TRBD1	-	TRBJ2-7	CSASKTGSPHEQYF	TGCAGTGCTTCTAAGACAGGGTCGCCGCACGAGCAGTACTTC